A selection of T cell receptor beta chains follows, all from one sample in a study of response to subunit inactivated influenza vaccine. TCRdb recomputed calls from the RT-PCR reads with MiXCR, one row per CDR3 protein. This table has 650,000 to 800,000 distinct CDR3 sequences, about 18% appearing once. The sample consisted of PBMCs from blood, taken roughly 5 days after vaccination. These receptors all come from a man in his fifties who received an inactivated influenza vaccine. Each CDR3 is given with its conserved first and last residue. Fields, in order: clone size, CDR3 length, D gene, V gene, J gene, CDR3 DNA, CDR3 protein. A D gene is named only where the DNA matches it firmly. Rows may omit the clone size; those that give it use once, few, many or a size class.

>NA|15|NA|TRBV20-1|TRBJ2-2
TGCAGTGCTAGTTTGGGCAGGGTGGTAACCGGGGAGCTGTTTTTT
CSASLGRVVTGELFF
>NA|16|NA|TRBV5-1|TRBJ1-3
TGCGCCAGCAGCTTCTCCAGGGGACTCTCTGGAAACACCATATATTTT
CASSFSRGLSGNTIYF
>few|14|NA|TRBV6-2/TRBV6-3|TRBJ2-3
TGTGCCAGCAGTTCTCGCGTCGGAGGAGGAACGCAGTATTTT
CASSSRVGGGTQYF
>NA|15|NA|TRBV24-1|TRBJ2-2
TGTGCCACCGGTCGGAGGGACAGGAACACCGGGGAGCTGTTTTTT
CATGRRDRNTGELFF
>NA|15|NA|TRBV4-2|TRBJ2-2
TGTGCCAGCAGCTACAGGCAGGGGACCACCGGGGAGCTGTTTTTT
CASSYRQGTTGELFF
>NA|13|NA|TRBV2|TRBJ1-1
TGTGCCAGCACTTTGCACCAGAACACTGAAGCTTTCTTT
CASTLHQNTEAFF
>NA|13|TRBD1|TRBV25-1|TRBJ2-1
TGTGCCAGCTGGGACAGGGCACGCGATGAGCAGTTCTTC
CASWDRARDEQFF
>NA|16|NA|TRBV5-1|TRBJ2-1
TGCGCCAGCAGCGTGGCCGACAGGAGTGGGTACAATGAGCAGTTCTTC
CASSVADRSGYNEQFF
>NA|13|TRBD2|TRBV11-2|TRBJ2-7
TGTGCCAGCAGCTTAGATCGGCGGGAGGGTCTGTACTTC
CASSLDRREGLYF
>NA|15|NA|TRBV4-2|TRBJ2-6
TGTGCCAGCAGCCATCCCGGGTTAAGGGCCAACGTCCTGACTTTC
CASSHPGLRANVLTF
>NA|14|NA|TRBV6-2/TRBV6-3|TRBJ2-7
TGTGCCAGCAGCCAACTAAGGGGCTCCTACGAGCAGTACTTC
CASSQLRGSYEQYF
>NA|19|TRBD2|TRBV11-2|TRBJ2-4
TGTGCCAGCAGCTCCACTAGCGGGGGGGCCTTTTCGGCCAAAAACATTCAGTACTTC
CASSSTSGGAFSAKNIQYF
>NA|15|NA|TRBV28|TRBJ2-4
TGTGCCAGCAGTTTCCTGGGACTAGCCAAAAACATTCAGTACTTC
CASSFLGLAKNIQYF
>many|13|NA|TRBV7-2|TRBJ2-3
TGTGCCAGCAGCTTAGGACTTACAGATACGCAGTATTTT
CASSLGLTDTQYF
>NA|14|NA|TRBV2|TRBJ1-5
TGTGCCAGCCAGGCGACAAGCGGCAATCAGCCCCAGCATTTT
CASQATSGNQPQHF
>NA|16|TRBD2|TRBV14|TRBJ2-1
TGTGCCAGCAGCCGCGGGACTAGCGGGATAAAACTTGAGCAGTTCTTC
CASSRGTSGIKLEQFF
>NA|13|NA|TRBV7-9|TRBJ1-2
TGTGCCAGCAGCTTACCAGGGAGGGGAGGCTACACCTTC
CASSLPGRGGYTF
>NA|13|NA|TRBV12-3/TRBV12-4|TRBJ2-2
TGTGCCAGCAGTTTTTGGCAGACCGGGGAGCTGTTTTTT
CASSFWQTGELFF
>many|11|NA|TRBV3-1|TRBJ2-1
TGTGCCAGCAGCCAGGTCGATGAGCAGTTCTTC
CASSQVDEQFF
>few|15|TRBD1|TRBV29-1|TRBJ2-7
TGCAGCGTTGAGTTTGTTGGGACAGGATCCTACGAGCAGTACTTC
CSVEFVGTGSYEQYF
>few|15|NA|TRBV12-3/TRBV12-4|TRBJ1-5
TGTGCCAGCAGTTGGACAGCGGGGGTGAATCAGCCCCAGCATTTT
CASSWTAGVNQPQHF
>NA|13|NA|TRBV9|TRBJ2-3
TGTGCCAGCAGCGTCGGAGTTTCGGATACGCAGTATTTT
CASSVGVSDTQYF